The subject of this entry is one TCR beta chain. This specimen comes from a study of T cell changes during pregnancy in multiple sclerosis. Some clones are missing from TCRdb's copy, which holds only in-frame ones; the method was immunoSEQ multiplex PCR. The repertoire holds 65,000 to 95,000 clones, with 94% as singletons. Germline V CDR1 and CDR2: SNHLY, FYNNEI. The CDR3 extends over 14 amino acids. The V and J ends lost 5 bases and 2 bases, in that order; junction bases with no gene match: 4. The sample here was peripheral blood, taken in the second trimester of pregnancy. The chain is built from TRBV2 and TRBJ2-3; 7 nucleotides match TRBD2. This TCR was sampled from a female donor in good health, enrolled as a control in a pregnancy study. The CDR3 reads CASSRDYITDTQYF. The CDR3 DNA reads as TGTGCCAGCAGTCGGGACTATATCACAGATACGCAGTATTTT.